This T cell receptor beta chain was obtained from a study of shared clonotypes between healthy human individuals. Sequencing used immunoSEQ multiplex PCR; TCRdb keeps in-frame clones, though not all of them. The sample gives 2 million to 2.5 million clones, 95% of which show up once; more than 0.1% is in the top ten. The sample consisted of naive CD4+ T cells sorted from blood. As to subset: CD45RA+ positively selected. The receptor comes from a young man in good health.

CDR3 protein: CASSQTAAYEQYF. CDR3 in DNA: TGTGCCAGCAGCCAGACGGCAGCCTACGAGCAGTACTTC. The chain recombines TRBV4-2 with TRBJ2-7, with D hard to call. Germline V gene sequence: CDR1 LGHNA, CDR2 YNFKEQ. Trimming stripped 3 bases from V and 2 bases from J, with 8 bases between. The CDR3 extends over 13 amino acids.